The 32 T cell receptor beta chains below come from one sample, sequenced in a study of T cell responses to AZD1222 COVID-19 vaccine (dated by TCRdb to the early 2020s). The method was the immunoSEQ multiplex PCR assay. TCRdb holds this immuneACCESS table with in-frame rearrangements only. Some clones are missing; in checked studies, unresolved V genes explain under half, and the rest has no known cause. For this sample there are over 100,000 clones; around 90% appear just once. The top ten constitute 2% to 3% of the sample. Taken with the paper, the label for time point translates to: about 28 days (+/-7) after the second vaccine dose. The sample in question was peripheral blood, obtained 28 days after the second AZD1222 dose. The receptors were gathered from an adult who received the AZD1222 COVID-19 vaccine.

This clone was counted a single time. The junction differs from germline at one of its ends, possibly a read error. The V call is TRBV7-7, the J call TRBJ2-3; D may be TRBD2 (5 bases). CDR3 length: 14 amino acids. Germline CDR1 is SSHAT and CDR2 is FNYEAQ (reference sequence). Here the CDR3 DNA reads TGTGCTAGCAGCTTAGCGCATGACACAGATACGCAGTATTTT. It codes for CASSLAHDTDTQYF.

The V call is TRBV15, the J call TRBJ2-1, with 8 nucleotides matching TRBD2. Germline CDR1 and CDR2: LNHNV and YYDKDF (reference sequence). The CDR3 runs 17 residues. V shed 1 base and J 3 bases; nucleotides not matched to a gene: 8. CDR3 amino acids: CATSRGPAAGGYNEQFF. CDR3 nucleotide sequence: TGTGCCACCAGCAGAGGTCCCGCGGCGGGGGGCTACAATGAGCAGTTCTTC. Together with reference TRBV15 and TRBJ2-1, the CDR3 gives the full variable domain: DAMVIQNPRYQVTQFGKPVTLSCSQTLNHNVMYWYQQKSSQAPKLLFHYYDKDFNNEADTPDNFQSRRPNTSFCFLDIRSPGLGDTAMYLCATSRGPAAGGYNEQFFGPGTRLTVL.

The rearrangement joins TRBV11-3 to TRBJ2-2; possible D gene TRBD1, 6 bases. The CDR3 has 15 residues. Per germline, CDR1 SGHNT and CDR2 YENEEA. The germline V and J ends were trimmed by 5 bases and 7 bases, with 17 bases remaining between them. The CDR3 spells CASSPRAGEGGELFF. The CDR3 nucleotides read TGTGCCAGCAGCCCTCGGGCAGGGGAAGGCGGGGAGCTGTTTTTT.

This clone was found a few times. The chain is built from TRBV5-8 and TRBJ1-6, with TRBD1 matching 9 bases. The length of the CDR3 is 14 residues. J was trimmed by 7 bases and V by 3 bases; bases with no gene match: 2. Germline CDR1 reads SGHTS; CDR2 reads YDEGEE. CDR3 amino acids: CASSSGQGNSPLHF. The DNA for the CDR3 is TGTGCCAGCAGCTCGGGACAGGGAAATTCACCCCTCCACTTT.

This clone was seen a few times. Distinct nucleotide sequences in the sample also encode this CDR3. The V call is TRBV6-5, the J call TRBJ1-2, with TRBD1 matching 11 bases. Trimming at V came to 0 bases and at J to 8 bases, leaving 8 bases not matched to a gene. The CDR3 is 16 amino acids. The germline V gene encodes CDR1 MNHEY and CDR2 SVGAGI. This chain's CDR3 is CASSYSRTGGGYGYTF. The DNA for the CDR3 is TGTGCCAGCAGTTACTCGAGGACAGGGGGCGGGTACGGCTACACCTTC.

The chain is built from TRBV5-1 and TRBJ1-1; D ambiguous. Between the trimmed V and J ends, which lost 5 bases and 1 base, there was a span of 18 bases. The CDR3 loop spans 16 amino acids. The germline V gene encodes CDR1 SGHRS and CDR2 YFSETQ. The CDR3 sequence is CASSPLYVGENTEAFF. The CDR3 nucleotides read TGCGCCAGCAGTCCCCTTTATGTGGGAGAGAACACTGAAGCTTTCTTT.

The chain employs TRBV20-1 and TRBJ2-3; D remains ambiguous. The CDR3 has 11 amino acids. Germline lookup yields CDR1 DFQATT and CDR2 SNEGSKA (reference sequence). Trimming left V 7 bases short and J 2 bases short, with 7 bases between. CDR3 sequence: CSGGHTDTQYF. CDR3 in DNA: TGCAGTGGCGGCCACACAGATACGCAGTATTTT.

The chain uses TRBV9 and TRBJ2-3, with TRBD1 matching 12 bases. The CDR3 sequence is 17 residues long. Germline V gives CDR1 SGDLS, CDR2 YYNGEE. The trim removed 4 bases at V and 5 bases at J, leaving 11 bases unmatched. The CDR3 region has the DNA TGTGCCAGCAGCCAGCCGGGACAGGGGGCATCTGGAGATACGCAGTATTTT. Its translation is CASSQPGQGASGDTQYF. Complete variable domain (other parts from reference TRBV9 and TRBJ2-3): DSGVTQTPKHLITATGQRVTLRCSPRSGDLSVYWYQQSLDQGLQFLIQYYNGEERAKGNILERFSAQQFPDLHSELNLSSLELGDSALYFCASSQPGQGASGDTQYFGPGTRLTVL.

The CDR3 reads CASSIGPGGVNYGYTF. CDR3 bases: TGTGCCAGTAGTATAGGGCCCGGAGGAGTTAACTATGGCTACACCTTC. The gene calls are TRBV19 and TRBJ1-2; D remains ambiguous. CDR1 and CDR2 (germline): LNHDA, SQIVND (reference sequence). Trimming shortened V by 1 base and J by 1 base, and 13 bases separated the two germline ends. CDR3 length: 16 residues.

The chain carries TRBV5-6 and TRBJ2-7; possible D gene TRBD2, 6 bases. CDR1 is SGHDT and CDR2 is YYEEEE in the germline V gene. V was trimmed by 3 bases and J by 0 bases, leaving 16 bases between them. This CDR3 has 16 residues. CDR3 nucleotides: TGTGCCAGCAGCTCATCCGGGACTCGAAGCTCCTACGAGCAGTACTTC. Translated, it gives CASSSSGTRSSYEQYF.

The chain uses TRBV7-2 and TRBJ1-2; D gene uncertain. CDR1 and CDR2 (germline): SGHTA, FQGNSA. Between the trimmed V and J ends, which lost 3 bases and 8 bases, there was a span of 13 bases. The CDR3 has 13 amino acids. CDR3 residues: CASSFGREQGYTF. DNA of the CDR3: TGTGCCAGCAGCTTTGGGAGGGAACAAGGCTACACCTTC.

The chain couples TRBV18 to TRBJ1-1; D remains ambiguous. The V gene lost 1 base and the J gene lost 2 bases, with 8 bases spanning the gap. Germline V lookup: CDR1 KGHSH, CDR2 LQKENI. CDR3 length: 14 residues. The CDR3 sequence is CASSPLGKNTEAFF. CDR3 DNA sequence: TGTGCCAGCTCACCACTTGGCAAAAACACTGAAGCTTTCTTT.

The rearrangement joins TRBV6-2 or TRBV6-3 to TRBJ1-3, with D hard to call. V gave up 6 bases and J gave up 0 bases, with 15 bases separating them. Germline V gene sequence: CDR1 MNHEY, CDR2 SVGEGT. The CDR3 sequence is 16 residues long. The CDR3 loop reads CASSPYLGSSGNTIYF. CDR3 in DNA: TGTGCCAGCAGCCCTTACTTAGGGAGCTCTGGAAACACCATATATTTT.

This rearrangement joins TRBV5-1 to TRBJ2-3; D gene unclear. V shed 3 bases and J shed 0 bases, with 8 bases lying between them. CDR1 SGHRS and CDR2 YFSETQ come from the germline V gene. The CDR3 contains 14 residues. CDR3 nucleotides: TGCGCCAGCAGCTCCCAGACCAGCACAGATACGCAGTATTTT. Translation: CASSSQTSTDTQYF.

The genes are TRBV7-9 and TRBJ1-2; D is ambiguous. The V end lost 0 bases, the J end lost 2 bases, and 10 bases lay between the germline ends. Germline V CDR1 and CDR2: SEHNR, FQNEAQ (reference sequence). This CDR3 spans 15 amino acids. CDR3 DNA: TGTGCCAGCAGCTTAGCGCAGATCCTAAACTATGGCTACACCTTC. Its translation: CASSLAQILNYGYTF.

The chain joins TRBV19 to TRBJ1-1, with 7 bases fitting TRBD1. Germline CDR1 LNHDA, CDR2 SQIVND (reference sequence). The V gene end was trimmed by 6 bases and the J gene end by 3 bases; junction bases not matched to a gene: 4. The CDR3 runs to 13 residues. The DNA of the CDR3 is TGTGCCAGTAGCCTACAGGGGTACACTGAAGCTTTCTTT. This sequence encodes CASSLQGYTEAFF.

CDR3 DNA: TGTGCCAGCAGAGGGACGTTCGCAAATGAAAAACTGTTTTTT. This codes for CASRGTFANEKLFF. The V and J genes are TRBV2 and TRBJ1-4; tentatively, D is TRBD1 (5 bases). V lost 6 bases and J 5 bases, leaving 13 bases between the germline ends. Germline assignment: CDR1 SNHLY and CDR2 FYNNEI. The CDR3 contains 14 residues. Using reference TRBV2 and TRBJ1-4 for the parts outside the CDR3, the full variable domain is EPEVTQTPSHQVTQMGQEVILRCVPISNHLYFYWYRQILGQKVEFLVSFYNNEISEKSEIFDDQFSVERPDGSNFTLKIRSTKLEDSAMYFCASRGTFANEKLFFGSGTQLSVL.

The rearrangement uses TRBV5-1 and TRBJ1-6; no clear D. The ends were cut back, 2 bases at V and 10 bases at J, with 10 bases in the middle. This CDR3 comprises 13 residues. Germline V gene lookup returns CDR1 SGHRS and CDR2 YFSETQ. The CDR3 nucleotides read TGCGCCAGCAGCTTTTACAGCAGATCACCCCTCCACTTT. Its protein product is CASSFYSRSPLHF.

The rearrangement joins TRBV11-2 to TRBJ1-1; no reliable D call. Germline loops: CDR1 SGHAT, CDR2 FQNNGV. The CDR3 extends over 14 amino acids. The ends were cut back, 5 bases at V and 1 base at J, with 11 bases in the middle. The CDR3 reads CASSQGMGNTEAFF. DNA of the CDR3: TGTGCCAGCAGCCAAGGTATGGGGAACACTGAAGCTTTCTTT.

The CDR3 DNA sequence: TGTGCCAGCAGTCCCCCCGGTACGGACACTGAAGCTTTCTTT. It codes for CASSPPGTDTEAFF. The chain carries TRBV27 and TRBJ1-1; D not certain. This CDR3 is built from 14 residues. Germline-derived CDR1 and CDR2 are MNHEY and SMNVEV (reference sequence). The V gene lost 5 bases and the J gene lost 3 bases, with 13 bases spanning the gap.

A word on this clone: The sample contains more than one DNA sequence encoding this CDR3. V usage is TRBV19 and J usage is TRBJ1-2; a weak D match, TRBD1 (5 bases). There are 13 residues in the CDR3. Deletions cut 1 base from V and 5 bases from J, with 8 bases between. The germline gives CDR1 LNHDA, CDR2 SQIVND (reference sequence). The CDR3 loop is CASSIATAYGYTF. CDR3 DNA: TGTGCCAGTAGTATAGCGACAGCTTATGGCTACACCTTC.

This chain uses TRBV6-1 with TRBJ1-3, with 8 bases fitting TRBD1. Germline V gene data show CDR1 as MNHNS and CDR2 as SASEGT. There are 15 residues in the CDR3. The junction had 5 bases not matched to a gene; V was cut back by 3 bases and J by 4 bases. This CDR3 is CASSDGGQAGNTIYF. The DNA of the CDR3 is TGTGCCAGCAGTGACGGGGGACAGGCCGGAAACACCATATATTTT.

The sample holds a few counts of this clone. In DNA form, the CDR3 reads TGCGCCAGCAGCTACGGTATGAACTATGGCTACACCTTC. Amino acid sequence: CASSYGMNYGYTF. V gene TRBV5-1 combines with J gene TRBJ1-2; D gene unclear. Looked up from germline, CDR1 is SGHRS and CDR2 is YFSETQ. V dropped 3 bases and J dropped 2 bases, with 8 bases sitting between them. This CDR3 has 13 residues.

The chain combines TRBV5-1 with TRBJ2-5, with 7 bases fitting TRBD2. The length of the CDR3 is 14 residues. The germline CDR1 and CDR2 sequences are SGHRS and YFSETQ. Trimming removed 4 bases from V and 5 bases from J; junction bases left unmatched: 8. The DNA for the CDR3 is TGCGCCAGCAGCCTCGGCCGGGGGGAGGAGACCCAGTACTTC. This gives the protein CASSLGRGEETQYF.

The V gene is TRBV10-3, the J gene TRBJ1-1; perhaps TRBD1 as D (6 bases). This CDR3 contains 16 residues. The germline V gene has CDR1 ENHRY and CDR2 SYGVKD. V dropped 0 bases and J dropped 7 bases, with 18 bases sitting between them. The CDR3 DNA follows: TGTGCCATCAGTGAGTCGACCCGAGGCAGGGGCGGTGAAGCTTTCTTT. Translating it yields CAISESTRGRGGEAFF.

The chain is built from TRBV28 and TRBJ1-6; D gene uncertain. CDR1 and CDR2 (germline): MDHEN, SYDVKM. V lost 3 bases and J lost 7, with 7 bases in between. The CDR3 length is 13 residues. The CDR3 DNA follows: TGTGCCAGCAGTTTCTGGCAGAATTCACCCCTCCACTTT. This encodes CASSFWQNSPLHF. Full variable domain (outside the CDR3, taken from reference TRBV28 and TRBJ1-6): DVKVTQSSRYLVKRTGEKVFLECVQDMDHENMFWYRQDPGLGLRLIYFSYDVKMKEKGDIPEGYSVSREKKERFSLILESASTNQTSMYLCASSFWQNSPLHFGNGTRLTVT.

V gene TRBV29-1 combines with J gene TRBJ2-5, with D tentatively TRBD1 (5 bases). The V end lost 4 bases, the J end lost 5 bases, and 14 bases lay between the germline ends. The CDR3 has 13 residues. Germline V gene lookup returns CDR1 SQVTM and CDR2 ANQGSEA. The CDR3 sequence is CSVVQGGTETQYF. In nucleotides, the CDR3 is TGCAGCGTTGTCCAGGGTGGTACTGAGACCCAGTACTTC.

This chain joins TRBV6-5 and TRBJ1-6; unclear D gene. CDR1 is MNHEY and CDR2 is SVGAGI in the germline V gene. The CDR3 covers 16 residues. The germline V and J ends were trimmed by 0 bases and 6 bases, with 12 bases remaining between them. CDR3 amino acids: CASSYSPSGLNSPLHF. As DNA, the CDR3 is TGTGCCAGCAGTTACTCGCCCTCCGGACTTAATTCACCCCTCCACTTT.

The CDR3 nucleotides are TGCAGCGTTCGACCGAACACTGAAGCTTTCTTT. Translation: CSVRPNTEAFF. The gene calls are TRBV29-1 and TRBJ1-1; no clear D gene. The CDR3 totals 11 residues. Germline loops: CDR1 SQVTM, CDR2 ANQGSEA. Trimming left V 5 bases short and J 1 base short, with 5 bases between.

This chain joins TRBV2 and TRBJ1-2; maybe TRBD1 (5 bases). Germline lookup yields CDR1 SNHLY and CDR2 FYNNEI. V dropped 6 bases and J dropped 4 bases, with 18 bases sitting between them. The CDR3 has 15 residues. CDR3 region: CASSPEGLPTYGYTF. In DNA, the CDR3 is TGTGCCAGCAGCCCTGAGGGACTCCCGACCTATGGCTACACCTTC.

J is TRBJ2-7 and V is TRBV20-1, with TRBD2 identical over 13 bases. The V and J ends lost 3 bases and 2 bases, in that order; junction bases with no gene match: 4. The CDR3 has 15 residues. Germline V CDR1 and CDR2: DFQATT, SNEGSKA (reference sequence). In DNA, the CDR3 is TGCAGTGCTAGTGGGGGACTAGCGGGGACCTACGAGCAGTACTTC. Protein product: CSASGGLAGTYEQYF.

This rearrangement joins TRBV13 to TRBJ2-1; D is possibly TRBD1 or TRBD2 (5 bases each). Germline V lookup: CDR1 PRHDT, CDR2 FYEKMQ (reference sequence). This CDR3 is built from 13 residues. The V gene lost 6 bases and the J gene lost 5 bases, with 11 bases spanning the gap. CDR3 amino acids: CASRTGTNNEQFF. The CDR3 nucleotides are TGTGCCAGCAGAACCGGGACCAACAATGAGCAGTTCTTC.